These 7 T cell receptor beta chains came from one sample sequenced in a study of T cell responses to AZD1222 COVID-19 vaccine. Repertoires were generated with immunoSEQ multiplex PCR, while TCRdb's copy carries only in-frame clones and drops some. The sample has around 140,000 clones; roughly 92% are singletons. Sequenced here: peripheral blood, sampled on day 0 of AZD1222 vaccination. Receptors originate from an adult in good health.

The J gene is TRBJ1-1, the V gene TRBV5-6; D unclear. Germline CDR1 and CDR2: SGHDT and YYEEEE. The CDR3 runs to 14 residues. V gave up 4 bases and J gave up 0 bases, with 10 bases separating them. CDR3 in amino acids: CASSPDLMNTEAFF. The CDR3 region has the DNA TGTGCCAGCAGCCCGGACTTAATGAACACTGAAGCTTTCTTT.

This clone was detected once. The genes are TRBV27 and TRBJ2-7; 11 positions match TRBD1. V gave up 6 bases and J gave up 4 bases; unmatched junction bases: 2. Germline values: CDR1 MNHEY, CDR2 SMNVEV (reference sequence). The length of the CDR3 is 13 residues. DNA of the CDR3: TGTGCCAGCAGCGGGACAGGGGGTTACGAGCAGTACTTC. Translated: CASSGTGGYEQYF.

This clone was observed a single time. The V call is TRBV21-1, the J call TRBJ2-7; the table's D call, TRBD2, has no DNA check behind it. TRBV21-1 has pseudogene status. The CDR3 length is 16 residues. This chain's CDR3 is CASSKVESGRYHEQYF. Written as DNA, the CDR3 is TGTGCCAGCAGCAAAGTGGAGAGCGGGAGATACCACGAGCAGTACTTC.

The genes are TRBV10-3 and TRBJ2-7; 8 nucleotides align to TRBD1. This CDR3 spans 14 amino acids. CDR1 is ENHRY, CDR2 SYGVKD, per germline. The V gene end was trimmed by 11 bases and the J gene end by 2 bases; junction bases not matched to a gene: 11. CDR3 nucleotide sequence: TGTGCCTCAGGAAAGGGACAGGCACCCTACGAGCAGTACTTC. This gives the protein CASGKGQAPYEQYF.

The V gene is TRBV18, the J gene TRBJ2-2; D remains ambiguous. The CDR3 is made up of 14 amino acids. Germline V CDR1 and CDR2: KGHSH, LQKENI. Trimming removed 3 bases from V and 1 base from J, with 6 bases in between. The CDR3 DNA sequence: TGTGCCAGCTCACCTTTTCAGAACACCGGGGAGCTGTTTTTT. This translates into CASSPFQNTGELFF.

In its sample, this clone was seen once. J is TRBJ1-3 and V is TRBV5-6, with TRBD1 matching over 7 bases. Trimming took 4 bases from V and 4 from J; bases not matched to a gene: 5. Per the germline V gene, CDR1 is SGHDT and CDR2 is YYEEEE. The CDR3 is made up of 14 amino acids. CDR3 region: CASSLTGLGNTIYF. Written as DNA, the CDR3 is TGTGCCAGCAGCCTGACAGGGTTAGGAAACACCATATATTTT.

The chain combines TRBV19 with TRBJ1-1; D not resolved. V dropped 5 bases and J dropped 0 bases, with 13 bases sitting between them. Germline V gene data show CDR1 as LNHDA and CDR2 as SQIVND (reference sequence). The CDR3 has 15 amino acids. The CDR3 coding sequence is TGTGCCAGTAGTTGGTCAAGTCTCATGAACACTGAAGCTTTCTTT. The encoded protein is CASSWSSLMNTEAFF.